A single sample is the source of the 13 T cell receptor beta chains below, sequenced in a study of response to subunit inactivated influenza vaccine (dated by TCRdb to the late 2010s). To prepare the library, RT-PCR was applied. Sequencing relied on an Illumina HiSeq 2500. TCRdb cleaned the public reads at Q25 with fastp, built clones with MiXCR and kept in-frame beta chains. Each entry merges the rows of one CDR3 protein and shows their most common DNA and genes. The sample profile shows hundreds of thousands of distinct CDR3 sequences; 14% of them were found once. Jointly, the top ten make up around 7% of the sample. The sample in question was PBMCs from blood, obtained approximately 15 days before vaccination. The origin of the receptors is a man in his fifties who received an inactivated influenza vaccine. Donor details come from another sample of the same person, matched by shared clones.

In its sample, this clonotype was seen a few times. The chain employs TRBV5-1 and TRBJ1-2; TRBD1 matches 7 bases. Germline CDR1 is SGHRS and CDR2 is YFSETQ. The CDR3 is 14 residues long. The V gene end was trimmed by 0 bases and the J gene end by 8 bases; junction bases not matched to a gene: 7. This chain's CDR3 is CASSLEAGGSGYTF. In DNA form, the CDR3 reads TGCGCCAGCAGCTTGGAAGCAGGGGGGAGCGGCTACACCTTC.

CDR3 sequence (DNA): TGTGCCAGCAGCTTAGAACTAGCGGGAGGCCGTCAGTACTTC. It is translated as CASSLELAGGRQYF. The rearrangement links TRBV7-9 to TRBJ2-7; 12 bases are shared with TRBD2. J lost 10 bases, V lost 1 base, and 5 bases had no gene match. Germline V gene data show CDR1 as SEHNR and CDR2 as FQNEAQ (reference sequence). CDR3 size: 14 residues.

This clonotype was seen a handful of times. The chain is built from TRBV7-2 and TRBJ2-5; the D is unclear. Trimming stripped 3 bases from V and 1 base from J, with 15 bases between. This CDR3 region has 16 residues. Germline CDR1 is SGHTA and CDR2 is FQGNSA. The CDR3 reads CASSFFILDSQETQYF. CDR3 DNA: TGTGCCAGCAGCTTTTTTATACTGGATTCCCAAGAGACCCAGTACTTC.

The V gene is TRBV5-1, the J gene TRBJ1-1; no clear D gene. CDR1 and CDR2 (germline): SGHRS, YFSETQ. V was clipped by 1 base and J by 4 bases, with 11 bases between them. This CDR3 comprises 14 residues. CDR3 sequence: CASSLSTRGTEAFF. In DNA, the CDR3 is TGCGCCAGCAGCTTGTCCACCCGAGGCACTGAAGCTTTCTTT. Complete variable domain (other parts from reference TRBV5-1 and TRBJ1-1): KAGVTQTPRYLIKTRGQQVTLSCSPISGHRSVSWYQQTPGQGLQFLFEYFSETQRNKGNFPGRFSGRQFSNSRSEMNVSTLELGDSALYLCASSLSTRGTEAFFGQGTRLTVV.

The chain combines TRBV30 with TRBJ2-1; D tentatively fits TRBD1 or TRBD2 (6 bases each). The CDR3 contains 13 residues. V lost 4 bases, J lost 8 bases, and 15 bases lay in between. Germline V gene sequence: CDR1 GTSNPN, CDR2 SVGIG (reference sequence). The CDR3 is CAWMNGGQYEQFF. The CDR3 coding sequence is TGTGCCTGGATGAACGGGGGCCAGTATGAGCAGTTCTTC.

The table lists this clonotype with a few counts. This chain links TRBV4-3 with TRBJ2-1, with D maybe TRBD1 (6 bases). Germline loops: CDR1 LGHNA, CDR2 YSLEER. The CDR3 is 16 amino acids. V shed 4 bases and J shed 2 bases, with 15 bases lying between them. Here the CDR3 reads CASSLGGTTTYNEQFF. Written as DNA, the CDR3 is TGCGCCAGCAGCCTGGGTGGGACAACTACCTACAATGAGCAGTTCTTC.

V and J are TRBV5-1 and TRBJ2-2, with TRBD2 matching over 8 bases. The V gene's germline CDR1 is SGHRS and CDR2 YFSETQ. With V trimmed by 4 bases and J by 4 bases, 9 bases remained unmatched. The CDR3 spans 16 residues. Here the CDR3 reads CASSPLAETATGELFF. As DNA, the CDR3 is TGCGCCAGCAGCCCACTAGCGGAGACAGCCACCGGGGAGCTGTTTTTT. The full variable domain, rest sourced from reference TRBV5-1 and TRBJ2-2, is KAGVTQTPRYLIKTRGQQVTLSCSPISGHRSVSWYQQTPGQGLQFLFEYFSETQRNKGNFPGRFSGRQFSNSRSEMNVSTLELGDSALYLCASSPLAETATGELFFGEGSRLTVL.

This sequence joins TRBV4-2 and TRBJ2-1, with TRBD2 matching 9 bases. CDR1 is LGHNA, CDR2 YNFKEQ, per germline. Unmatched junction bases numbered 5, after V lost 1 base and J lost 10 bases. The CDR3 has 14 residues. This CDR3 is CASSQGGRGGEQFF. The CDR3 bases are TGTGCCAGCAGCCAAGGCGGGAGGGGAGGAGAGCAGTTCTTC.

This clonotype has just a few counts. The chain combines TRBV4-3 with TRBJ2-3; 7 nucleotides align to TRBD1. Trimming cost V 0 bases and J 1 base; bases outside gene matches: 13. CDR1 and CDR2 (germline): LGHNA, YSLEER. CDR3 length: 19 amino acids. The CDR3 nucleotides are TGCGCCAGCAGCCAAGATCTGACAGGGTTAGGTCCCCGCACAGATACGCAGTATTTT. It encodes CASSQDLTGLGPRTDTQYF.

The chain combines TRBV7-2 with TRBJ2-1, with TRBD2 identical over 12 bases. With 9 bases clipped from V and 7 bases from J, the junction kept 10 bases outside the gene matches. CDR3 length equals 15 residues. CDR1 is SGHTA, CDR2 FQGNSA, per germline. The CDR3, as DNA: TGTGCCAGTGACCGACTAGCGGGGGTGGTAAATGAGCAGTTCTTC. Protein sequence: CASDRLAGVVNEQFF.

The rearrangement joins TRBV7-3 to TRBJ2-5; D may be TRBD1 (5 bases). CDR1 and CDR2 from the germline V gene are SGHTA and FQGTGA. V dropped 2 bases and J dropped 4 bases, with 11 bases sitting between them. The CDR3 extends over 14 amino acids. The CDR3 region is CASSLSGMGETQYF. Written as DNA, the CDR3 is TGTGCCAGCAGCTTATCAGGGATGGGAGAGACCCAGTACTTC. The variable domain in full, with the rest retrieved from reference TRBV7-3 and TRBJ2-5, is GAGVSQTPSNKVTEKGKYVELRCDPISGHTALYWYRQSLGQGPEFLIYFQGTGAADDSGLPNDRFFAVRPEGSVSTLKIQRTERGDSAVYLCASSLSGMGETQYFGPGTRLLVL.

The chain carries TRBV5-1 and TRBJ2-5; D could derive from TRBD1 or TRBD2 (5 bases each). V was cut by 3 bases and J by 2 bases, with 17 bases left in between. This CDR3 has 16 residues. Germline CDR1 is SGHRS and CDR2 is YFSETQ. The CDR3 sequence: CASSWGPLLQQETQYF. CDR3 coding DNA: TGCGCCAGCAGCTGGGGACCTTTATTACAACAAGAGACCCAGTACTTC.

This clonotype was seen a handful of times. The chain joins TRBV19 to TRBJ2-1; tentatively, D is TRBD1 (5 bases). Germline assignment: CDR1 LNHDA and CDR2 SQIVND (reference sequence). CDR3 length: 16 residues. Trimming removed 5 bases at V and 1 base at J, with 15 bases between. The CDR3 loop reads CASSVGQLSSYNEQFF. CDR3 sequence (DNA): TGTGCCAGTAGTGTCGGACAACTTTCGTCCTACAATGAGCAGTTCTTC.